The clone carrying this T cell receptor (beta chain) has a handful of counts. The ends were cut back, 3 bases at V and 7 bases at J, with 18 bases in the middle. Germline values: CDR1 MDHEN, CDR2 SYDVKM. The CDR3 spans 15 residues. This sample is drawn from a study of T-cell memory formation after mild COVID-19. At the level of the study: Across donors, TCR clusters were largely donor specific.

5'RACE primed at constant segments yielded TCR alpha and TCR beta cDNA libraries bearing sample barcodes and UMIs. TCRdb re-called the 5' RACE reads with MiXCR, one entry per CDR3 protein. The table shows about 270,000 distinct CDR3 sequences, with roughly 17% occurring only once. Sequences were obtained from PBMCs or a T cell subset sorted from them (not recorded which). The sequence came from a man aged 18 to 29 who had mild COVID-19 (a few samples of this study predate the infection). Cell type and time point are not known. The gene calls are TRBV28 and TRBJ1-2; a weak D match, TRBD1 (5 bases). CDR3 sequence (DNA): TGTGCCAGCAGTTTTCGGAGGGCAGGGTCGTTTGGCTACACCTTC. It specifies CASSFRRAGSFGYTF.